This T cell receptor (beta chain) appears in the sequencing data of a study of shared clonotypes between healthy human individuals. Tens of thousands of T cell genomes, or approximately 190 ng DNA, went into the sorted-subset replicate PCRs. The protocol was immunoSEQ multiplex PCR, while the TCRdb copy is restricted to in-frame clones and leaves out a portion. The sample shows 1.6 million or so clones, about 98.5% of them seen only once. There are 15 residues in the CDR3. The V and J ends lost 0 bases and 5 bases respectively, with 14 bases between them. In germline, CDR1 is SGDLS, CDR2 YYNGEE. This chain links TRBV9 with TRBJ1-1; no reliable D call. Material for sequencing was naive CD4+ T cells sorted from blood. This sample's subset: CD45RA+ positively selected. This clonotype was obtained from a man aged 25-45 years in good health. The CDR3 spells CASSVGIQVDTEAFF. The CDR3 DNA is TGTGCCAGCAGCGTAGGGATCCAGGTTGATACTGAAGCTTTCTTT. The full variable domain, with the rest looked up from reference TRBV9 and TRBJ1-1, is DSGVTQTPKHLITATGQRVTLRCSPRSGDLSVYWYQQSLDQGLQFLIQYYNGEERAKGNILERFSAQQFPDLHSELNLSSLELGDSALYFCASSVGIQVDTEAFFGQGTRLTVV.